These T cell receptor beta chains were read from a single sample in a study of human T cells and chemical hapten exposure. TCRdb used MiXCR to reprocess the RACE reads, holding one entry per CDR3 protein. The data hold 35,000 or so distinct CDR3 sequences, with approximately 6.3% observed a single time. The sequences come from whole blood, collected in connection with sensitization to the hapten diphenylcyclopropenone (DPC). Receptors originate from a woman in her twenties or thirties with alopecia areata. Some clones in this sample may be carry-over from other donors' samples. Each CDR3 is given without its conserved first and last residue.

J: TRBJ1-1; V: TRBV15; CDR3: ATSRVAGTGGEVEAF
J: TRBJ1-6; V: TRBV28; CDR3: ASSFQYNSPLH
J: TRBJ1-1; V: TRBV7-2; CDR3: ASSRDRGGTEAF
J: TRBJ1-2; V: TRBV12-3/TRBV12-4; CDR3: ASSLVGYGYT
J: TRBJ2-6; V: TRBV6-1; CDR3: ASRAGGSGANVLT
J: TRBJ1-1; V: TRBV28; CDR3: ASSAEYTEAF
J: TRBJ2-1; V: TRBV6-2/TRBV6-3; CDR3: ASSPYNEQF
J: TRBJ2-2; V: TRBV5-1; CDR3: ASSLDHPGNTGELF
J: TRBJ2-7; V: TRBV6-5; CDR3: ASSYSGGTAYEQY
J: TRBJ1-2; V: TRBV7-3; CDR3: ASSLTGLTVTNYGYT
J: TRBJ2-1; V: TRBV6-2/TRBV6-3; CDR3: ASSPSVEGTGQF
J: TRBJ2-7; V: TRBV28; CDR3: ASSSPGGVSYEQY
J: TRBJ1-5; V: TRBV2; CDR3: ASSARQGESNQPQH
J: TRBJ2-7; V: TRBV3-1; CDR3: ASSQGSVSYEQY
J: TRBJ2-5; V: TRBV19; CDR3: ATRQAGETQY
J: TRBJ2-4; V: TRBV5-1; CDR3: ASSSSPGTPAVAKNIQY
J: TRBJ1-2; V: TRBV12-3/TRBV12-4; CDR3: ASSFGEPAYGYT
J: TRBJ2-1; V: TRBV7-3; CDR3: ASSLNSGGTGEQF